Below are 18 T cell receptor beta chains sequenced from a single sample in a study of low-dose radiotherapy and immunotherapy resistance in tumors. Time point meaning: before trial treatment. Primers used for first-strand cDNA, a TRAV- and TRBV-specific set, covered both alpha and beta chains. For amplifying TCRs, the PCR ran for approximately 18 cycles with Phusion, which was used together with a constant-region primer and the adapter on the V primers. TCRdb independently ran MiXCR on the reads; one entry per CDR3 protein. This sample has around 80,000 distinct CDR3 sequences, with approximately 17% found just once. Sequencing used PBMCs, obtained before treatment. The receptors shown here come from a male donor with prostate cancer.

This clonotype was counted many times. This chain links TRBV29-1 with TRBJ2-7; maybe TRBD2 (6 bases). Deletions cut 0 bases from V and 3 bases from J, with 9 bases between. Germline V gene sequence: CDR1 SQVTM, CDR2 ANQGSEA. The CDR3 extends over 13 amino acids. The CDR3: CSVEEPAGYEQYF. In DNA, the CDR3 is TGCAGCGTTGAAGAACCAGCGGGCTACGAGCAGTACTTC.

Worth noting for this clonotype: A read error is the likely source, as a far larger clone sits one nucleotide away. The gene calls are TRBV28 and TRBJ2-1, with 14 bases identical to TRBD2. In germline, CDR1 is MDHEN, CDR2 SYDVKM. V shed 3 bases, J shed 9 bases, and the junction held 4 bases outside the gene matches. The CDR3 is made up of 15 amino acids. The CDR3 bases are TGTGCCAGCAGTTTGACTAGCGGGAGGGCCACTGAGCAGTTCTTC. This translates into CASSLTSGRATEQFF.

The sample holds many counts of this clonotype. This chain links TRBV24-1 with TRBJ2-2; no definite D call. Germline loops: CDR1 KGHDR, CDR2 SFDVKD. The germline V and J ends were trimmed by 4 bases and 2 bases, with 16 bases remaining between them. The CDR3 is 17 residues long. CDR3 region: CATSDPTRAANTGELFF. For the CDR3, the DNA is TGTGCCACCAGTGACCCAACCCGGGCAGCTAACACCGGGGAGCTGTTTTTT.

The CDR3 reads CASSRIRPSTDTQYF. CDR3 sequence (DNA): TGTGCCAGCAGTCGAATCCGCCCTAGCACAGATACGCAGTATTTT. The chain links TRBV28 to TRBJ2-3; D is unresolved. The V gene lost 5 bases and the J gene lost 0 bases, with 12 bases spanning the gap. The CDR3 length is 15 residues. The germline V gene encodes CDR1 MDHEN and CDR2 SYDVKM.

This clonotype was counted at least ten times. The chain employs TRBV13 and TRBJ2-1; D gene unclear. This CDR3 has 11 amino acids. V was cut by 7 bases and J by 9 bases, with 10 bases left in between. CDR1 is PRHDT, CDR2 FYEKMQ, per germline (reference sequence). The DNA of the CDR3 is TGTGCCAGCAACCTTTGTAGTGAGCAGTTCTTC. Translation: CASNLCSEQFF.

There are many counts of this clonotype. The CDR3 bases are TGTGCCAGCAGCCACAGGGGCCACGAGCAGTACTTC. The encoded protein is CASSHRGHEQYF. The rearrangement uses TRBV3-1 and TRBJ2-7; tentative D call: TRBD1 (6 bases). CDR3 length: 12 amino acids. Germline lookup yields CDR1 LGHDT and CDR2 YNNKEL (reference sequence). V dropped 3 bases and J dropped 5 bases, with 8 bases sitting between them.

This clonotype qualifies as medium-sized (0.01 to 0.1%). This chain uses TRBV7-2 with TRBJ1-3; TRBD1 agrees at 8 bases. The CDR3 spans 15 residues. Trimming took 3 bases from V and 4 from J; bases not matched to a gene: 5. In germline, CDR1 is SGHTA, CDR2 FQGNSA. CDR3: CASSFKTGDGNTIYF. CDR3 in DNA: TGTGCCAGCAGCTTCAAGACAGGGGACGGAAACACCATATATTTT.

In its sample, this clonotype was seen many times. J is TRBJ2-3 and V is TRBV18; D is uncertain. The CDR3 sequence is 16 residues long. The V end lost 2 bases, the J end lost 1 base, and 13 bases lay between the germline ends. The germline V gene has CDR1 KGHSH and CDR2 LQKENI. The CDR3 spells CASSPAVGEGTDTQYF. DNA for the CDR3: TGTGCCAGCTCACCAGCGGTAGGAGAGGGCACAGATACGCAGTATTTT.

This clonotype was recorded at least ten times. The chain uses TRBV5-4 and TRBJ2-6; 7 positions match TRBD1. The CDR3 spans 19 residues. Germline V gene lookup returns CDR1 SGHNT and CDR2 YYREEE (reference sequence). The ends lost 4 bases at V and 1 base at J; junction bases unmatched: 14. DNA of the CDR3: TGTGCCAGCAGCCCCGGACAGGTCTTGCTATTTTCTGGGGCCAACGTCCTGACTTTC. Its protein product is CASSPGQVLLFSGANVLTF.

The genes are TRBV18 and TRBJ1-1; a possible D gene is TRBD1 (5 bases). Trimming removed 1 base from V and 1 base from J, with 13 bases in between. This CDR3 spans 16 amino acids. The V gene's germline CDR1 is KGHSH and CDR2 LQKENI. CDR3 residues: CASSPRFSRENTEAFF. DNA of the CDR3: TGTGCCAGCTCACCACGATTTTCCAGGGAGAACACTGAAGCTTTCTTT.

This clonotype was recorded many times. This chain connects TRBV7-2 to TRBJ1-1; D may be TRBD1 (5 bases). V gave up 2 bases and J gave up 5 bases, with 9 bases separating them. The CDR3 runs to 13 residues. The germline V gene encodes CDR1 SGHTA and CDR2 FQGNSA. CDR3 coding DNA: TGTGCCAGCAGCTTACTGGGGCTAACTGAAGCTTTCTTT. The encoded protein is CASSLLGLTEAFF.

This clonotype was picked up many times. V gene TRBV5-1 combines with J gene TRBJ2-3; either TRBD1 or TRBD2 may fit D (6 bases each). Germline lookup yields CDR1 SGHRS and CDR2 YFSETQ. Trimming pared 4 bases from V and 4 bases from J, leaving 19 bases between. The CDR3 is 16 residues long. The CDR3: CASSPFPGGQADTQYF. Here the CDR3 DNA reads TGCGCCAGCAGCCCATTCCCCGGGGGCCAGGCAGATACGCAGTATTTT.

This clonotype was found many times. The CDR3 DNA follows: TGTGCCAGCAGCCAGACCCGGGAGACCCAGTACTTC. This sequence encodes CASSQTRETQYF. The rearrangement links TRBV4-2 to TRBJ2-5; no clear D gene. Germline V gives CDR1 LGHNA, CDR2 YNFKEQ. Trimming stripped 3 bases from V and 5 bases from J, with 7 bases between. CDR3 length: 12 amino acids.

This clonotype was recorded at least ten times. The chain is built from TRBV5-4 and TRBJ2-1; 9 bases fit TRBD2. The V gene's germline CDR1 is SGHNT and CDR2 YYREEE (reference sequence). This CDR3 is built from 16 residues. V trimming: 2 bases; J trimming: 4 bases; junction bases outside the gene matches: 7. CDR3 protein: CASSLDAGGGYNEQFF. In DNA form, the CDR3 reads TGTGCCAGCAGCTTAGATGCGGGGGGGGGATACAATGAGCAGTTCTTC.

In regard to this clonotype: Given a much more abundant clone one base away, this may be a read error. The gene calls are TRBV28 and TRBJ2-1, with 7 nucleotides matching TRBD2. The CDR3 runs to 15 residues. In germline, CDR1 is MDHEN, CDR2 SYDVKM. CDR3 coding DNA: TGTGCCAGCGGCACTGGCGGGAGTCCCTACAATGAGCGGTTCTTC. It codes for CASGTGGSPYNERFF. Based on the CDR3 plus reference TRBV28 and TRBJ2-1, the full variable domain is DVKVTQSSRYLVKRTGEKVFLECVQDMDHENMFWYRQDPGLGLRLIYFSYDVKMKEKGDIPEGYSVSREKKERFSLILESASTNQTSMYLCASGTGGSPYNERFFGPGTRLTVL.

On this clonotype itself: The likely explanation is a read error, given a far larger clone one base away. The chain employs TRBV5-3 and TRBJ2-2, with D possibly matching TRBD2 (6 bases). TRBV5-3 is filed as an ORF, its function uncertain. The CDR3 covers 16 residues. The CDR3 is CASSLVRRAGTGELFF. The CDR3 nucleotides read TGTGCCAGCAGCTTGGTACGGAGGGCGGGCACCGGGGAGCTGTTTTTT.

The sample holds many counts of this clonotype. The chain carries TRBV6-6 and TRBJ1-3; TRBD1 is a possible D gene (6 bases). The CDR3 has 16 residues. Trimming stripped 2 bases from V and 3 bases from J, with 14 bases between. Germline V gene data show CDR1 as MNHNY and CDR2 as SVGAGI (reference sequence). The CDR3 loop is CASSYPAGGSGNTIYF. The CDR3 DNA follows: TGTGCCAGCAGTTACCCCGCGGGGGGCAGTGGAAACACCATATATTTT.

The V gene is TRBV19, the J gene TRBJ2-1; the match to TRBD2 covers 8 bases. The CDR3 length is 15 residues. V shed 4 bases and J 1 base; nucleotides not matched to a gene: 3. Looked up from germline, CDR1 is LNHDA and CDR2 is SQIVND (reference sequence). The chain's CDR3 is CASSKTSVSYNEQFF. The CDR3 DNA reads TGTGCCAGTAGTAAGACTAGCGTGTCCTACAATGAGCAGTTCTTC.